Following are 9 T cell receptor beta chains from one sample sequenced in a study of tissue T cells after allogeneic stem cell transplantation. Produced via immunoSEQ multiplex PCR; TCRdb's table is partial and in-frame only. This table holds approximately 340 clones, 45% to 60% found once. Described time point: mouse harvest day 14 after allogeneic transplant. Tail vein injection delivered 10^7 T-cell-depleted bone marrow cells and 10^6 splenic CD5+ T cells. The sequenced sample consisted of blood. All receptors come from a female BALB/c mouse given C57BL/6 T cells with graft-versus-host disease after an allogeneic hematopoietic cell transplant.

A few counts support this clone. The gene names here belong to mouse. The read ends 1 residue shy of where the CDR3 ends; the end is completed using the germline J gene. The chain couples TRBV13-1 to TRBJ2-7; no definite D call. Germline CDR1 NSHNY, CDR2 SYGAGN. This CDR3 comprises 14 residues. V lost 1 base to trimming and J lost 0 bases, with 8 bases between them. The sequenced CDR3 bases are TGTGCCAGCAGTGATACCAGGAGCTCCTATGAACAGTAC. Encoded protein: CASSDTRSSYEQY. The full CDR3 is CASSDTRSSYEQYF.

Concerning this clone itself: Gene names and germline match the mouse. The read gets to within 1 residue of the CDR3 end, and the germline J gene fills in the rest. The chain links TRBV13-1 to TRBJ2-3, with D perhaps given as TRBD1 or TRBD2 (5 bases each). CDR3 length: 15 amino acids. V lost 0 bases, J lost 0 bases, and 8 bases lay in between. Germline lookup yields CDR1 NSHNY and CDR2 SYGAGN. CDR3 loop: CASSDVGLSAETLYF. Partial CDR3 DNA: TGTGCCAGCAGTGATGTGGGGCTTAGTGCAGAAACGCTGTAT.

A word on this clone: Each gene name is a mouse one. The read halts 1 residue ahead of the CDR3 end, with the missing end drawn from the germline J gene. This rearrangement joins TRBV26 to TRBJ1-6; maybe TRBD1 (6 bases). TRBJ1-6 is an ORF for which the function is uncertain. The CDR3 extends over 13 amino acids. Germline-derived CDR1 and CDR2 are KGHPV and FQNQEV (reference sequence). V was trimmed by 6 bases and J by 5 bases, leaving 8 bases between them. The DNA read from the CDR3 is TGTGCCAGCAGCCGGGACAATAATTCGCCCCTCTAC. Translation gives CASSRDNNSPLY. Given in full, the CDR3 is CASSRDNNSPLYF.

For this clone: Mouse germline and gene names are used. The read comes to an end 1 residue before the CDR3 does, leaving the germline J gene to fill in the end. The chain links TRBV3 to TRBJ2-1; no definite D call. Germline CDR1 reads SNHLY; CDR2 reads FYNGKV (reference sequence). This CDR3 has 13 residues. With 0 bases removed from V and 8 bases from J, the gap between germline ends came to 8 bases. The part of the CDR3 DNA that was read is TGTGCCAGCAGCTTAGCGCGGGGTTCTGAGCAGTTC. As protein: CASSLARGSEQF. From start to end, the CDR3 is CASSLARGSEQFF.

Comments on this clone: Gene names are the mouse ones. The read stops 1 residue short of the end of the CDR3; the missing end is completed from the germline J gene. The chain combines TRBV15 with TRBJ1-1; a weak D match, TRBD1 (5 bases). The germline gives CDR1 SGHND, CDR2 FRSKSL. The CDR3 runs 11 residues. V was cut by 6 bases and J by 6 bases, with 8 bases left in between. The CDR3 region is CASRQGPEVFF. The CDR3 bases that were read are TGTGCCAGCAGGCAGGGACCAGAAGTCTTC. Together with reference TRBV15 and TRBJ1-1, the CDR3 gives the full variable domain: DAGVTQTPRHEVAEKGQTIILKCEPVSGHNDLFWYRQTKIQGLELLSYFRSKSLMEDGGAFKDRFKAEMLNSSFSTLKIQPTEPKDSAVYLCASRQGPEVFFGKGTRLTVV.

A word on this clone: The gene symbols are mouse symbols. The sequenced fragment ends 1 residue before the CDR3 boundary, so the rest is inferred from the germline J gene. J is TRBJ1-1 and V is TRBV20; D is uncertain. V lost 2 bases and J 1 base, leaving 5 bases between the germline ends. Germline lookup yields CDR1 GFQATS and CDR2 STVNSAI. The CDR3 runs to 12 residues. This CDR3 reads CGARWENTEVFF. CDR3 bases read: TGTGGTGCTAGGTGGGAAAACACAGAAGTCTTC.

Note on this clone: Gene labels here are mouse ones. The read stops 1 residue short of the end of the CDR3; the missing end is completed from the germline J gene. The V and J genes are TRBV29 and TRBJ1-1; D might be TRBD1 (6 bases). Trimming cost V 3 bases and J 0 bases, with 11 bases left between them. The CDR3 loop spans 15 amino acids. Germline assignment: CDR1 MSHET and CDR2 SYDVDS. CDR3 amino acids: CASSLAGTTNTEVFF. The CDR3 DNA, read in part, is TGTGCTAGCAGTTTGGCCGGGACAACAAACACAGAAGTCTTC.

In regard to this clone: Gene names follow the mouse nomenclature. The read ends 1 residue before the CDR3 terminus; that terminus is restored from the germline J gene. This sequence joins TRBV13-2 and TRBJ2-4; D could derive from TRBD1 or TRBD2 (6 bases each). Trimming cost V 1 base and J 0 bases, with 9 bases left between them. CDR1 and CDR2 from the germline V gene are NNHNN and SYGAGS (reference sequence). The CDR3 has 15 residues. The CDR3 spells CASGDRGGSQNTLYF. The part of the CDR3 DNA that was read is TGTGCCAGCGGTGATAGAGGGGGGAGTCAAAACACCTTGTAC.

This clone is hyperexpanded by share. The gene names here belong to mouse. The read ends 1 residue before the CDR3 terminus; that terminus is restored from the germline J gene. J is TRBJ2-1 and V is TRBV1; TRBD2 might be the D (8 bases). The CDR3 runs 15 residues. Deletions cut 1 base from V and 3 bases from J, with 10 bases between. The germline V gene has CDR1 NSQYPW and CDR2 LRSPGD (reference sequence). CDR3 region: CTCSAAGGAYAEQFF. The sequenced part of the CDR3 DNA is TGCACCTGCAGTGCAGCAGGGGGGGCCTATGCTGAGCAGTTC.